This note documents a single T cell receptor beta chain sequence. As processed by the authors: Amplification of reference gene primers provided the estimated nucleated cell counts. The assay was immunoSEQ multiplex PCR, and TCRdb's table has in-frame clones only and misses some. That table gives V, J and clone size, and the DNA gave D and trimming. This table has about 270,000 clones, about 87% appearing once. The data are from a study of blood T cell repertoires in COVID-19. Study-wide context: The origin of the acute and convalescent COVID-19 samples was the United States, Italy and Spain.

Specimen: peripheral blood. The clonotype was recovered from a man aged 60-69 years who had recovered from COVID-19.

The CDR3 DNA sequence: TGTGCCAGCAGCTTAGGAGTCGCCTACGAGCAGTACTTC. Translating gives CASSLGVAYEQYF. The genes are TRBV7-3 and TRBJ2-7; D is unresolved. This CDR3 is built from 13 residues. V lost 2 bases to trimming and J lost 2 bases, with 7 bases between them. Germline CDR1 and CDR2: SGHTA and FQGTGA.